The rows below give T cell receptor beta chains drawn from one sample of a study of T cells after yellow fever vaccination. TCRdb independently ran MiXCR on the 5' RACE reads; one entry per CDR3 protein. The table records a few hundred thousand distinct CDR3 sequences, 9.5% to 15% of them present only once. The input for sequencing was CD4+ T cells sorted from PBMCs, taken 15 days after the yellow fever booster vaccination. Receptors were obtained from a man aged 18 to 30 who received the YFV17D yellow fever vaccine. The CDR3 runs from the conserved cysteine through the conserved F or W. D genes are given only for firm matches. Not every row has a clone size; where given, it reads once, few, many or a size class.

many | TRBJ1-5 | TRBV20-1 | NA | TGCAGTGCCATGGACACCAAAGGCAATCAGCCCCAGCATTTT | CSAMDTKGNQPQHF
few | TRBJ1-2 | TRBV15 | NA | TGTGCCACCAGCAGGGAGCAGCGGGGGCTCGGAGGCTACACCTTC | CATSREQRGLGGYTF
few | TRBJ2-3 | TRBV6-2/TRBV6-3 | TRBD1 | TGTGCCAGCAGGGAACAGGGGGCAGATACGCAGTATTTT | CASREQGADTQYF
few | TRBJ2-7 | TRBV11-3 | TRBD2 | TGTGCCAGCAGCAGTAGCGGGGGGCGTTCCGAGCAGTACTTC | CASSSSGGRSEQYF
few | TRBJ2-5 | TRBV2 | NA | TGTGCCAGCAGTGAAGGGACTTCCCTTAGGACCCAGTACTTC | CASSEGTSLRTQYF
few | TRBJ1-4 | TRBV29-1 | NA | TGCAGCGCAGGGACCCAGATGCCTGAAAAACTGTTTTTT | CSAGTQMPEKLFF
few | TRBJ2-3 | TRBV7-2 | TRBD1 | TGTGCCAGCAGCTTGGACAGGGGGCGGGATACGCAGTATTTT | CASSLDRGRDTQYF
few | TRBJ1-6 | TRBV18 | TRBD1 | TGTGCCAGCTCACCGGGACAGGATTCACCCCTCCACTTT | CASSPGQDSPLHF
NA | TRBJ1-1 | TRBV15 | NA | TGTGCCACCAGCAGGGACCCCCAGGCGGAAGCTTTCTTT | CATSRDPQAEAFF
NA | TRBJ2-5 | TRBV15 | NA | TGTGCCACCAGCAGGGGTCAAGAGACCCAGTACTTC | CATSRGQETQYF
NA | TRBJ2-1 | TRBV12-3/TRBV12-4 | NA | TGTGCCAGCAGTTTTTGGGGCAGGGACAATGAGCAGTTCTTC | CASSFWGRDNEQFF
NA | TRBJ2-5 | TRBV6-5 | NA | TGTGCCAGCAAGAGGGCTTCCTCAGAGACCCAGTACTTC | CASKRASSETQYF
NA | TRBJ2-1 | TRBV27 | TRBD1 | TGTGCCAGCAGCGACTCCCGGGACAGGGGGAGGTATGAGCAGTTCTTC | CASSDSRDRGRYEQFF
NA | TRBJ1-6 | TRBV7-2 | NA | TGTGCCAGCAGCATCCAGGGCAAACCCCTCCACTTT | CASSIQGKPLHF
few | TRBJ1-5 | TRBV20-1 | TRBD1 | TGCAGTGTTAACAGGGGGGGAGGTCAGCCCCAGCATTTT | CSVNRGGGQPQHF
many | TRBJ2-3 | TRBV20-1 | NA | TGCAGTGCCGACCCCCTAGCGTCCGGCACAGATACGCAGTATTTT | CSADPLASGTDTQYF
few | TRBJ1-1 | TRBV18 | TRBD1 | TGTGCCAGCTCACCTCTGGGGACAGGGGGCTCAATGAACACTGAAGCTTTCTTT | CASSPLGTGGSMNTEAFF
NA | TRBJ1-1 | TRBV6-2/TRBV6-3 | TRBD1 | TGTGCCAGCAGAAGAACAGGGGGCGTTGAAGCTTTCTTT | CASRRTGGVEAFF
many | TRBJ2-5 | TRBV29-1 | NA | TGCAGCGTCGAGTTGGGGTTCCAAGAGACCCAGTACTTC | CSVELGFQETQYF
many | TRBJ2-7 | TRBV5-6 | NA | TGTGCCAGCAGCTTTGGGGGTCTCGAGCAGTACTTC | CASSFGGLEQYF
NA | TRBJ2-2 | TRBV6-2/TRBV6-3 | NA | TGTGCCAGCAGTTACGGGGTCACTTACACCGGGGAGCTGTTTTTT | CASSYGVTYTGELFF
many | TRBJ2-3 | TRBV5-1 | NA | TGCGCCAGCAGCTTTGGCGACGTTAGCACAGATACGCAGTATTTT | CASSFGDVSTDTQYF
NA | TRBJ2-5 | TRBV7-9 | NA | TGTGCCAGCAGTATCTGGCGGGACTACCAAGAGACCCAGTACTTC | CASSIWRDYQETQYF
few | TRBJ2-1 | TRBV3-1 | NA | TGTGCCAGCAGCCCAAGACCGATCGGGACGGATAAGCAGTTCTTC | CASSPRPIGTDKQFF
NA | TRBJ2-3 | TRBV24-1 | TRBD1 | TGTGCCACCAGTGGTCCCCCGGGACAGGGGGCTCCAGATACGCAGTATTTT | CATSGPPGQGAPDTQYF
once | TRBJ1-3 | TRBV6-5 | TRBD1 | TGTGCCAGCAGTTACTCGCGGCAGGGGGCTGGAAACACCATATATTTT | CASSYSRQGAGNTIYF
NA | TRBJ2-3 | TRBV4-1 | TRBD2 | TGCGCCAGCAGTTTAGCGGGGGGGCTTTGGACAGATACGCAGTATTTT | CASSLAGGLWTDTQYF
NA | TRBJ1-5 | TRBV2 | NA | TGTGCCAGCAGCGTCGGGAGGGGAGGGAATCAGCCCCAGCATTTT | CASSVGRGGNQPQHF
few | TRBJ1-2 | TRBV9 | NA | TGTGCCAGCACCCGAGGACCGCTTTATGGCTACACCTTC | CASTRGPLYGYTF
NA | TRBJ2-7 | TRBV5-6 | TRBD1 | TGTGCCAGCAGCTTCCGACAGGGTGTACCCTACGAGCAGTACTTC | CASSFRQGVPYEQYF
NA | TRBJ1-2 | TRBV11-2 | NA | TGTGCCAGCAGGCGTTGGGGGAACTATGGCTACACCTTC | CASRRWGNYGYTF
many | TRBJ2-1 | TRBV16 | NA | TGTGCCAGCAGCCAATTTCAGCAGCAGTTCTTC | CASSQFQQQFF
few | TRBJ1-1 | TRBV18 | TRBD1 | TGTGCCAGCTCACCGGATTACAGGGGGCCTGGGAACACTGAAGCTTTCTTT | CASSPDYRGPGNTEAFF
NA | TRBJ1-2 | TRBV28 | TRBD1 | TGTGCCAGCAGTGACAGGGGTTTGGGCTACACCTTC | CASSDRGLGYTF
NA | TRBJ1-6 | TRBV12-3/TRBV12-4 | NA | TGTGCCAGCAGTTTAGCGCCCAGGGACTCACCCCTCCACTTT | CASSLAPRDSPLHF
few | TRBJ1-1 | TRBV29-1 | NA | TGCAGCGTTGCGGGGGGGGCTGGAGCTGAAGCTTTCTTT | CSVAGGAGAEAFF
NA | TRBJ2-2 | TRBV29-1 | NA | TGCAGCGTTGAAGGGTCCTACACCGGGGAGCTGTTTTTT | CSVEGSYTGELFF
few | TRBJ1-2 | TRBV9 | TRBD1 | TGTGCCAGCAGCGTAGATCCCTCGACAGGGGCGGAGGGCTACACCTTC | CASSVDPSTGAEGYTF
NA | TRBJ1-2 | TRBV6-1 | TRBD1 | TGTGCCAGCAGTGCCCTCGGGACAGCCTCTAACTATGGCTACACCTTC | CASSALGTASNYGYTF
NA | TRBJ2-1 | TRBV4-3 | TRBD2 | TGCGCCAGCAGGCTAGCGGGGGCTGATGAGCAGTTCTTC | CASRLAGADEQFF
few | TRBJ1-2 | TRBV7-9 | TRBD1 | TGTGCCAGCAGCCCACAGGGAGGGGGCGAATCTAACTATGGCTACACCTTC | CASSPQGGGESNYGYTF
NA | TRBJ2-1 | TRBV7-9 | NA | TGTGCCAGCAGCCTGCTTTTGGACTACAATGAGCAGTTCTTC | CASSLLLDYNEQFF
many | TRBJ2-1 | TRBV10-3 | NA | TGTGCCATCAGTGACTCCCTCCGCAGGGGGGTCAATGAGCAGTTCTTC | CAISDSLRRGVNEQFF
few | TRBJ1-1 | TRBV7-2 | NA | TGTGCCAGCAGCTTAGTTCGGGGGGCACGGACTGAAGCTTTCTTT | CASSLVRGARTEAFF
NA | TRBJ2-3 | TRBV11-2 | TRBD2 | TGTGCCAGCAGCTTCGGAACTAGCGGGGCAGATACGCAGTATTTT | CASSFGTSGADTQYF
few | TRBJ1-6 | TRBV13 | NA | TGTGCCAGCAGCCCTGCCGGGACGGTTAATTCACCCCTCCACTTT | CASSPAGTVNSPLHF
NA | TRBJ1-1 | TRBV12-3/TRBV12-4 | NA | TGTGCCAGCGGGGAGTACACTGAAGCTTTCTTT | CASGEYTEAFF
NA | TRBJ1-2 | TRBV2 | NA | TGTGCCAGCAGTGTGACGGGGAAAGGGACTGGCTACACCTTC | CASSVTGKGTGYTF
few | TRBJ1-1 | TRBV21-1 | NA | TGTGCCAGCAGCAAAGACCACGGGGGGAACACTGAAGCTTTCTTT | CASSKDHGGNTEAFF
many | TRBJ1-1 | TRBV6-5 | NA | TGTGCCAGCAGTTCCCCGGGGGTGAAGACTGAAGCTTTCTTT | CASSSPGVKTEAFF
NA | TRBJ1-6 | TRBV14 | TRBD1 | TGTGCCAGCGCCCTGGACAGGATTAATTCACCCCTCCACTTT | CASALDRINSPLHF
NA | TRBJ1-2 | TRBV6-2/TRBV6-3 | NA | TGTGCCAGCTTTCGGAGAAGGGAAAATGGCTACACCTTC | CASFRRRENGYTF
few | TRBJ1-1 | TRBV5-6 | NA | TGTGCCAGCAGCTTGGGCCCCAAAGCTTTCTTT | CASSLGPKAFF
NA | TRBJ2-5 | TRBV15 | TRBD1 | TGTGCCACCAGCAGAGCCGGGGACAGGCTGCGAGAGACCCAGTACTTC | CATSRAGDRLRETQYF
few | TRBJ1-5 | TRBV19 | TRBD1 | TGTGCCAGTAGTGCGGGGACAGGGGATAGCAATCAGCCCCAGCATTTT | CASSAGTGDSNQPQHF
NA | TRBJ2-1 | TRBV20-1 | TRBD2 | TGCAGTGCTCCGGGCGGGGGAGGCTCCTACAATGAGCAGTTCTTC | CSAPGGGGSYNEQFF
many | TRBJ2-2 | TRBV12-3/TRBV12-4 | NA | TGTGCCAGCAGTTTAAGGTCCGGGTACACCGGGGAGCTGTTTTTT | CASSLRSGYTGELFF
many | TRBJ2-1 | TRBV7-9 | NA | TGTGCCAGCAGCTTAGCCGGGACGCATGAGCAGTTCTTC | CASSLAGTHEQFF